The 7 T cell receptor beta chains listed next were all sequenced from one sample in a study of T-cell reconstitution after alpha-beta-depleted transplantation in children. Construction of the TCRbeta library involved unique molecular identifiers. TCRdb processed the PCR reads anew with MiXCR; each CDR3 protein has one entry. The table lists over 150,000 distinct CDR3 sequences, 5% to 6.5% of them singletons. The specimen was PBMCs, collected before TCRalphabeta/CD19-depleted stem cell transplant. The receptor set was obtained from a girl less than two years old with combined immunodeficiency, due to receive a stem cell transplant.

This clonotype was observed a handful of times. The rearrangement links TRBV25-1 to TRBJ2-1; 9 positions match TRBD1. The trim removed 4 bases at V and 5 bases at J, leaving 0 bases unmatched. CDR3 size: 13 residues. Germline values: CDR1 MGHDK, CDR2 SYGVNS. The CDR3 DNA is TGTGCCAGCAGTGGGGACAGGGACAATGAGCAGTTCTTC. Translation: CASSGDRDNEQFF.

The genes are TRBV6-5 and TRBJ1-1; D gene ambiguous. This CDR3 spans 15 amino acids. CDR1 MNHEY and CDR2 SVGAGI come from the germline V gene. V lost 2 bases and J 1 base, leaving 11 bases between the germline ends. CDR3 in amino acids: CASSYVGTENTEAFF. DNA of the CDR3: TGTGCCAGCAGTTACGTCGGCACCGAGAACACTGAAGCTTTCTTT.

This clonotype was seen many times. CDR3 protein: CASTQSALARNEQFF. For the CDR3, the DNA is TGTGCCAGCACCCAGTCGGCACTAGCGAGGAATGAGCAGTTCTTC. The chain links TRBV28 to TRBJ2-1; TRBD2 aligns across 7 bases. V lost 7 bases, J lost 7 bases, and 13 bases stayed unmatched. Germline-derived CDR1 and CDR2 are MDHEN and SYDVKM. The CDR3 has 15 amino acids.

This clonotype has at least ten counts. This chain joins TRBV9 and TRBJ2-1; 8 nucleotides agree with TRBD1. CDR3 length: 15 amino acids. V was pared by 4 bases and J by 4 bases, with 7 bases of the junction left unmatched. The germline CDR1 and CDR2 sequences are SGDLS and YYNGEE. In DNA form, the CDR3 reads TGTGCCAGCAGCCTCAGGACAGGGTTTTACAATGAGCAGTTCTTC. This gives the protein CASSLRTGFYNEQFF.

This clonotype has a handful of counts. This sequence joins TRBV20-1 and TRBJ2-3; 7 bases agree with TRBD2. CDR3 length: 16 residues. Germline assignment: CDR1 DFQATT and CDR2 SNEGSKA (reference sequence). The ends lost 4 bases at V and 0 bases at J; junction bases unmatched: 10. The CDR3 region has the DNA TGCAGTGCTACTACCTACCGACTAGCTAGCACAGATACGCAGTATTTT. Protein product: CSATTYRLASTDTQYF.

This clonotype showed up many times. The chain carries TRBV7-3 and TRBJ2-7; D tentatively reads TRBD1 or TRBD2 (5 bases each). Trimming cost V 5 bases and J 2 bases, with 10 bases left between them. Germline V gives CDR1 SGHTA, CDR2 FQGTGA. This CDR3 is built from 13 residues. In nucleotides, the CDR3 is TGTGCCAGCAGCCTTGGGGACGCCTACGAGCAGTACTTC. The encoded protein is CASSLGDAYEQYF.

This clonotype was seen more than once but under ten times. The V call is TRBV20-1, the J call TRBJ2-5, with D tentatively TRBD2 (5 bases). Trimming removed 1 base at V and 8 bases at J, with 26 bases between. This CDR3 comprises 17 residues. Germline CDR1 is DFQATT and CDR2 is SNEGSKA (reference sequence). The CDR3 region is CSARVVRLEVPPGTQYF. CDR3 DNA: TGCAGTGCTAGAGTTGTTAGGCTGGAGGTGCCCCCGGGAACCCAGTACTTC.